The 29 T cell receptor beta chains given below trace back to one sample, sequenced in a study of cytomegalovirus exposure and HLA in healthy donors. This table comes from immunoSEQ multiplex PCR, and its TCRdb copy is limited to in-frame clones, with some not included. The sample carries hundreds of thousands of clones, approximately 87% recorded once. The sequenced sample consisted of PBMCs. All receptors come from a man between 18 and 35 years old in good health and CMV-seronegative.

Here the CDR3 reads CASSYQGPSSYNEQFF. For the CDR3, the DNA is TGTGCCAGCAGTTACCAGGGTCCTAGCTCCTACAATGAGCAGTTCTTC. The genes are TRBV6-6 and TRBJ2-1; possible D gene TRBD1, 5 bases. V shed 2 bases and J shed 0 bases, with 11 bases lying between them. The CDR3 totals 16 residues. The germline gives CDR1 MNHNY, CDR2 SVGAGI (reference sequence).

V is TRBV10-3 and J is TRBJ2-7, with TRBD1 matching 7 bases. CDR1 and CDR2 from the germline V gene are ENHRY and SYGVKD. The CDR3 runs 14 residues. V lost 4 bases, J lost 0 bases, and 3 bases stayed unmatched. This CDR3 reads CAISGDSHSYEQYF. CDR3 nucleotides: TGTGCCATCAGTGGGGACAGTCACTCCTACGAGCAGTACTTC.

The genes are TRBV7-2 and TRBJ2-7, with unresolved D. The CDR3 length is 13 residues. From germline, CDR1 is SGHTA and CDR2 FQGNSA. V dropped 1 base and J dropped 3 bases, with 7 bases sitting between them. The CDR3 sequence is CASSLVGGYEQYF. The CDR3 bases are TGTGCCAGCAGCTTAGTAGGCGGCTACGAGCAGTACTTC.

This chain uses TRBV27 with TRBJ1-5, with D hard to call. The CDR3 covers 14 residues. V gave up 3 bases and J gave up 1 base, with 7 bases separating them. Germline CDR1 reads MNHEY; CDR2 reads SMNVEV (reference sequence). CDR3 DNA sequence: TGTGCCAGCAGTTTCGGGGTAAGCAATCAGCCCCAGCATTTT. Its translation: CASSFGVSNQPQHF.

The gene calls are TRBV2 and TRBJ2-1; TRBD2 matches 8 bases. Germline trimming cut 4 bases from V and 4 bases from J; bases unmatched to any gene: 3. From germline, CDR1 is SNHLY and CDR2 FYNNEI. The CDR3 has 14 residues. This CDR3 reads CASSATSGYNEQFF. CDR3 coding DNA: TGTGCCAGCAGTGCCACTAGCGGATACAATGAGCAGTTCTTC.

The rearrangement uses TRBV27 and TRBJ2-2; 9 bases agree with TRBD2. The CDR3 runs to 15 residues. With V trimmed by 6 bases and J by 6 bases, 8 bases remained unmatched. Germline values: CDR1 MNHEY, CDR2 SMNVEV (reference sequence). The CDR3 spells CASSIISGRAGELFF. CDR3 bases: TGTGCCAGCAGCATAATTAGCGGGAGAGCCGGGGAGCTGTTTTTT.

The V gene is TRBV27, the J gene TRBJ2-3; a possible D gene is TRBD1 (6 bases). Germline V gene lookup returns CDR1 MNHEY and CDR2 SMNVEV (reference sequence). The CDR3 is made up of 15 amino acids. With 2 bases removed from V and 4 bases from J, the gap between germline ends came to 13 bases. The CDR3 spells CASSLLASGADTQYF. The CDR3 bases are TGTGCCAGCAGTTTACTAGCCTCAGGGGCAGATACGCAGTATTTT.

The chain employs TRBV5-4 and TRBJ2-4; 7 bases are a match to TRBD2. CDR3 length equals 15 residues. V lost 1 base, J lost 1 base, and 2 bases stayed unmatched. The germline V gene encodes CDR1 SGHNT and CDR2 YYREEE (reference sequence). The chain's CDR3 is CASSLNGGAKNIQYF. CDR3 coding DNA: TGTGCCAGCAGCTTGAACGGGGGGGCCAAAAACATTCAGTACTTC.

This chain uses TRBV6-5 with TRBJ2-7; tentatively, D is TRBD1 (6 bases). There are 13 residues in the CDR3. V was cut by 6 bases and J by 9 bases, with 18 bases left in between. Per the germline V gene, CDR1 is MNHEY and CDR2 is SVGAGI. CDR3 sequence reads: CASRPPGQDGQYF. Written as DNA, the CDR3 is TGTGCCAGCAGGCCGCCGGGACAAGACGGGCAGTACTTC.

In its sample, this clone was seen a few times. J is TRBJ2-1 and V is TRBV28; TRBD2 is a possible D gene (7 bases). Germline V gene data show CDR1 as MDHEN and CDR2 as SYDVKM. Between the trimmed V and J ends, which lost 5 bases and 13 bases, there was a span of 12 bases. There are 11 residues in the CDR3. In DNA, the CDR3 is TGTGCCAGCAGTCGGGGGGCATTACAGTTCTTC. It translates to CASSRGALQFF.

The rearrangement links TRBV6-5 to TRBJ1-3; D gene unclear. The V end was cut by 11 bases, the J end by 3 bases, with 14 bases between. The CDR3 is 13 residues long. Germline loops: CDR1 MNHEY, CDR2 SVGAGI. CDR3 DNA: TGTGCCGCCGGGAGGGCCCTTGGAAACACCATATATTTT. Translation: CAAGRALGNTIYF.

This chain joins TRBV27 and TRBJ2-7; 7 bases map to TRBD1. Per germline, CDR1 MNHEY and CDR2 SMNVEV (reference sequence). V lost 5 bases and J lost 4; bases outside the gene matches: 5. The CDR3 has 13 residues. CDR3 region: CASSLRGQYEQYF. CDR3 DNA sequence: TGTGCCAGCAGTCTACGGGGACAGTACGAGCAGTACTTC.

This clone was found once. This rearrangement joins TRBV15 to TRBJ1-1, with a weak D call TRBD1 (5 bases). Germline lookup yields CDR1 LNHNV and CDR2 YYDKDF (reference sequence). V lost 3 bases to trimming and J lost 11 bases, with 19 bases between them. The CDR3 loop spans 14 amino acids. CDR3 region: CATSSITGFRGAFF. CDR3 DNA sequence: TGTGCCACCAGCAGCATAACAGGCTTCCGTGGGGCTTTCTTT.

The rearrangement joins TRBV7-9 to TRBJ1-3; tentative D call: TRBD1 (5 bases). The V and J ends lost 5 bases and 3 bases respectively, with 20 bases between them. Germline CDR1 and CDR2: SEHNR and FQNEAQ (reference sequence). The CDR3 extends over 17 amino acids. CDR3 in DNA: TGTGCCAGCAGCAAGGGACTTCTCCCAGCGTGTGGAAACACCATATATTTT. Residues: CASSKGLLPACGNTIYF.

The V and J genes are TRBV19 and TRBJ2-7, with TRBD1 identical over 7 bases. The CDR3 is 14 amino acids. The junction had 8 bases not matched to a gene; V was cut back by 6 bases and J by 3 bases. Germline lookup yields CDR1 LNHDA and CDR2 SQIVND (reference sequence). CDR3 coding DNA: TGTGCCAGTAGCCTCCGGGACAGCCTCTACGAGCAGTACTTC. Its translation: CASSLRDSLYEQYF.

V is TRBV2 and J is TRBJ1-5; 7 positions match TRBD1. The germline V gene has CDR1 SNHLY and CDR2 FYNNEI. The CDR3 has 13 residues. V was clipped by 6 bases and J by 5 bases; unmatched bases: 4. The CDR3 bases are TGTGCCAGCAGCTCCCAGGGGGATCAGCCCCAGCATTTT. Translated: CASSSQGDQPQHF. Filled out from reference TRBV2 and TRBJ1-5, the complete variable domain reads EPEVTQTPSHQVTQMGQEVILRCVPISNHLYFYWYRQILGQKVEFLVSFYNNEISEKSEIFDDQFSVERPDGSNFTLKIRSTKLEDSAMYFCASSSQGDQPQHFGDGTRLSIL.

The chain couples TRBV6-5 to TRBJ1-5; no clear D gene. This CDR3 comprises 16 residues. In germline, CDR1 is MNHEY, CDR2 SVGAGI. Trimming took off 0 bases at V and 4 bases at J, with 13 bases between the two ends. This chain's CDR3 is CASSYSPPEANQPQHF. The CDR3 DNA reads TGTGCCAGCAGTTACTCGCCCCCCGAGGCAAATCAGCCCCAGCATTTT.

V usage is TRBV9 and J usage is TRBJ1-2, with no clear D. V lost 4 bases and J 5 bases, leaving 12 bases between the germline ends. There are 13 residues in the CDR3. Per germline, CDR1 SGDLS and CDR2 YYNGEE. The CDR3 loop is CASSPRLEYGYTF. For the CDR3, the DNA is TGTGCCAGCAGCCCCCGACTGGAGTATGGCTACACCTTC.

The genes are TRBV11-2 and TRBJ2-2; tentatively, D is TRBD1 (6 bases). Germline CDR1 and CDR2: SGHAT and FQNNGV. V was clipped by 4 bases and J by 5 bases, with 17 bases between them. The CDR3 totals 16 residues. CDR3 in amino acids: CASSSETGFGTGELFF. CDR3 DNA sequence: TGTGCCAGCAGCTCAGAAACAGGGTTCGGGACCGGGGAGCTGTTTTTT.

The rearrangement uses TRBV27 and TRBJ2-1; 7 bases align to TRBD1. The CDR3 spans 15 residues. Germline loops: CDR1 MNHEY, CDR2 SMNVEV (reference sequence). V lost 3 bases to trimming and J lost 0 bases; unmatched junction nucleotides: 2. This chain's CDR3 is CASSLDRSSYNEQFF. The CDR3 DNA reads as TGTGCCAGCAGTTTGGACAGGAGCTCCTACAATGAGCAGTTCTTC.

This rearrangement joins TRBV6-1 to TRBJ1-4; D unresolved. V was cut by 0 bases and J by 7 bases, with 18 bases left in between. Per the germline V gene, CDR1 is MNHNS and CDR2 is SASEGT. This CDR3 comprises 17 residues. The CDR3 is CASSEAPGMGGIEKLFF. The CDR3 bases are TGTGCCAGCAGTGAAGCGCCCGGGATGGGCGGTATTGAAAAACTGTTTTTT.

This clone was picked up one time. In DNA, the CDR3 is TGCGCCAGCAGCCAAGATAGGGGGGGCGCAGGCTATGGCTACACCTTC. Translating it yields CASSQDRGGAGYGYTF. This chain links TRBV4-3 with TRBJ1-2; the D gene is possibly TRBD1 (6 bases). Between the trimmed V and J ends, which lost 0 bases and 4 bases, there was a span of 15 bases. CDR1 is LGHNA, CDR2 YSLEER, per germline. The CDR3 totals 16 residues.

The rearrangement uses TRBV30 and TRBJ2-5; D is possibly TRBD2 (5 bases). The V end lost 2 bases, the J end lost 2 bases, and 9 bases lay between the germline ends. CDR1 is GTSNPN and CDR2 is SVGIG in the germline V gene (reference sequence). The CDR3 runs 13 residues. The CDR3 loop reads CAWSIGLQETQYF. In DNA, the CDR3 is TGTGCCTGGAGTATAGGACTTCAAGAGACCCAGTACTTC.

The chain recombines TRBV5-5 with TRBJ1-6; 8 bases agree with TRBD1. CDR3 size: 15 residues. CDR1 and CDR2 from the germline V gene are SGHKS and YYEKEE (reference sequence). The junction had 10 bases not matched to a gene; V was cut back by 4 bases and J by 10 bases. In DNA, the CDR3 is TGTGCCAGCAGCCCCCCCGACAGGGGAATCTCACCCCTCCACTTT. Translation: CASSPPDRGISPLHF.

The table lists this clone with a few counts. The chain combines TRBV1 with TRBJ2-5; TRBD2, as called in the table, went unchecked against the DNA. TRBV1 is deemed a pseudogene. There are 13 residues in the CDR3. The CDR3 coding sequence is TGCACCGCGCGCCGGGGGTTGGAAGAGACCCAGTACTTC. This encodes CTARRGLEETQYF.

The genes are TRBV28 and TRBJ1-5; 11 bases fit TRBD1. V gave up 8 bases and J gave up 0 bases; unmatched junction bases: 3. This CDR3 comprises 15 residues. Germline loops: CDR1 MDHEN, CDR2 SYDVKM. CDR3 residues: CASRDRGYSNQPQHF. The CDR3 DNA follows: TGTGCCAGCCGGGACAGGGGGTATAGCAATCAGCCCCAGCATTTT.

This clone was picked up many times. This chain uses TRBV7-8 with TRBJ1-2, with 8 nucleotides matching TRBD1. The germline V gene encodes CDR1 SGHVS and CDR2 FQNEAQ. CDR3 length: 15 amino acids. V trimming: 5 bases; J trimming: 3 bases; junction bases outside the gene matches: 8. Here the CDR3 reads CASSLRSTGDYGYTF. CDR3 sequence (DNA): TGTGCCAGCAGCCTCCGCTCGACAGGGGACTATGGCTACACCTTC.

The chain has TRBV5-1 and TRBJ1-4; 7 positions match TRBD1. The germline V gene has CDR1 SGHRS and CDR2 YFSETQ. Trimming at V came to 4 bases and at J to 2 bases, leaving 2 bases not matched to a gene. CDR3 length: 14 residues. The CDR3 DNA reads TGCGCCAGCAGCCTGACAGGGACTAATGAAAAACTGTTTTTT. Translating it yields CASSLTGTNEKLFF.

The V and J genes are TRBV5-6 and TRBJ2-7; D is undetermined. The CDR3 has 12 amino acids. Germline CDR1 and CDR2: SGHDT and YYEEEE. V dropped 0 bases and J dropped 6 bases, with 7 bases sitting between them. CDR3: CASSLVRGEQYF. CDR3 sequence (DNA): TGTGCCAGCAGCTTGGTCCGAGGCGAGCAGTACTTC.